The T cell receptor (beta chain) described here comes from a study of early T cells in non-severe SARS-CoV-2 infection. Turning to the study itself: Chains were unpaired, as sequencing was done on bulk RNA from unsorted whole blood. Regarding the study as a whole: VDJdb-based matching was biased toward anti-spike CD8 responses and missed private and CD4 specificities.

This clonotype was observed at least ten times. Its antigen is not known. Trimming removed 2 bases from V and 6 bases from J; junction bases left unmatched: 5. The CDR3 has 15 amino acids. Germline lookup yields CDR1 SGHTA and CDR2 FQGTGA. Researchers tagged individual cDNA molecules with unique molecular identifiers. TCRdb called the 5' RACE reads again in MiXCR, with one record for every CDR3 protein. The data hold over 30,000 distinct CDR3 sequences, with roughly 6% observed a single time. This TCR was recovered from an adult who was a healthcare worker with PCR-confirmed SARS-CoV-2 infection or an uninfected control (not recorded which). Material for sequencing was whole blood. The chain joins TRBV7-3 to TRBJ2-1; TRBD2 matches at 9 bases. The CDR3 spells CASSLGLAPSNEQFF. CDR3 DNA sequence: TGTGCCAGCAGCTTAGGACTAGCGCCTTCCAATGAGCAGTTCTTC. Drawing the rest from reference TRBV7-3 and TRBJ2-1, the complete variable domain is GAGVSQTPSNKVTEKGKYVELRCDPISGHTALYWYRQSLGQGPEFLIYFQGTGAADDSGLPNDRFFAVRPEGSVSTLKIQRTERGDSAVYLCASSLGLAPSNEQFFGPGTRLTVL.